This T cell receptor (beta chain) was found in a study of blood T cell repertoires in COVID-19. Study summary: Researchers got acute and convalescent COVID-19 samples from the United States, Italy and Spain. From T cells, B-cell-depleted T cells, or PBMCs came the material, which was cDNA or gDNA.

This CDR3 has 16 residues. Germline-derived CDR1 and CDR2 are LGHNA and YSLEER. Trimming took 0 bases from V and 1 from J; bases not matched to a gene: 3. Only in-frame clones appear in the TCRdb table, and some are missing; sequencing was by immunoSEQ multiplex PCR. The data show a few hundred thousand clones, with 80% to 85% seen just once and 15% to 18% held by the top ten. The receptor was derived from a person between 65 and 80 years old with COVID-19, enrolled during active disease. Source material: peripheral blood. The V gene is TRBV4-3, the J gene TRBJ2-3, with 8 bases matching TRBD1. The CDR3 region has the DNA TGCGCCAGCAGCCAAGATCCGGGACAGGGCACAGATACGCAGTATTTT. It translates to CASSQDPGQGTDTQYF.